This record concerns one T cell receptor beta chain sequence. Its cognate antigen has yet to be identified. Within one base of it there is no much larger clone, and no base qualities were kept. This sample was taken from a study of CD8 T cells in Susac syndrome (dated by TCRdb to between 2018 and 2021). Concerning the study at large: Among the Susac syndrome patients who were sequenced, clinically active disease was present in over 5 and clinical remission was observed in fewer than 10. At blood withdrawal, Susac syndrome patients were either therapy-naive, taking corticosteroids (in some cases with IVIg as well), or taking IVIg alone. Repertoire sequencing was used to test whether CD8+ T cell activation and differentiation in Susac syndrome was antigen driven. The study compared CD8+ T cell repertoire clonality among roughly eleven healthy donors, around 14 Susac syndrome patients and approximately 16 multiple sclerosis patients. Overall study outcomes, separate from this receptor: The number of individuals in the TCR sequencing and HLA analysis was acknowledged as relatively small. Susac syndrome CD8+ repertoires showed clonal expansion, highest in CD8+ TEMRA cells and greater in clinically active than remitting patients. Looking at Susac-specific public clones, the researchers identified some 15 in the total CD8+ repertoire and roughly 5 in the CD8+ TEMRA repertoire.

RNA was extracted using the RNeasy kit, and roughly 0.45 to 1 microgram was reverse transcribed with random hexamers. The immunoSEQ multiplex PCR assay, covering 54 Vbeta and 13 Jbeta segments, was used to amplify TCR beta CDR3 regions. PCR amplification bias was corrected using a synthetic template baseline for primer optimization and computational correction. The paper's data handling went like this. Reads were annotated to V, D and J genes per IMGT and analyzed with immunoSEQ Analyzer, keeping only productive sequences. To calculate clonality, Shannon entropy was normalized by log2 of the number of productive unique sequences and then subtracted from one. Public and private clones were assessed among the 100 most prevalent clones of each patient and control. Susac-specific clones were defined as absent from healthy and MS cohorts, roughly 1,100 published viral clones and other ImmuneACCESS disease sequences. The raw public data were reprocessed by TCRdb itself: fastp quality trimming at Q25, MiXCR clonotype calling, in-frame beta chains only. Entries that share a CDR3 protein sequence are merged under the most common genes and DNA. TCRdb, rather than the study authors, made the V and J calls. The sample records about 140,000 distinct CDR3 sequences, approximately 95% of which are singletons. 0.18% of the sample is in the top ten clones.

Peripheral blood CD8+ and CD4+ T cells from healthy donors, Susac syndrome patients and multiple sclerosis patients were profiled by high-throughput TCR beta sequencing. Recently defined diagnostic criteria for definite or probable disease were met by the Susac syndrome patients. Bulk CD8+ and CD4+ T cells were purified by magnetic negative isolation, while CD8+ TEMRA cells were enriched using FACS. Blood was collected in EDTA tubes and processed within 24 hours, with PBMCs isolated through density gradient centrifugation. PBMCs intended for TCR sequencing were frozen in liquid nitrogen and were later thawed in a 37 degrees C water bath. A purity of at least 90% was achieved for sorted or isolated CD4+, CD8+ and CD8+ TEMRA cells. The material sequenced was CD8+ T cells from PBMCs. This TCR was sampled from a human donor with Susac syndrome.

The CDR3 reads as follows: CASSKNTEAFF. The DNA sequence reads TGTGCCAGCAGCAAAAACACTGAAGCTTTCTTT. The sequence joins TRBV9 to TRBJ1-1; the D gene is not confidently resolved. The V end loses 4 bases and the J end loses 2 bases, and a stretch of 3 bases separates them. Reading the germline V gene gives CDR1 SGDLS and CDR2 YYNGEE. Counted from cysteine to phenylalanine, this CDR3 has 11 amino acids. Only the CDR3 DNA stays, 33 bases, in frame from base 1.